The source of this T cell receptor beta chain is a study of graft-versus-host responses after intestinal transplantation. Study-wide background: Anti-thymocyte globulin induction preceded two to three years of tacrolimus and steroid maintenance in all recipients.

In the case of this clone: Its specificity is not known.

The table came from immunoSEQ multiplex PCR; TCRdb's copy has only in-frame clones and leaves some out. This sample has about 94,000 clones, with 90% to 95% found just once. J gave up 9 bases and V 3 bases, and 1 base lay outside the gene matches. In germline, CDR1 is WSHSY, CDR2 SAAADI. CDR3 size: 13 residues. The chain combines TRBV10-2 with TRBJ2-1, with 11 bases identical to TRBD1. Sequencing was performed on unstimulated CD8+ T cells sorted from spleen or lymph node cells, taken before intestinal transplant. The origin of this receptor is a human donor who received an intestinal transplant. The CDR3 DNA is TGCGCCAGCAGTGATGGACAGGGGGCTGAGCAGTTCTTC. Protein: CASSDGQGAEQFF.